The rows below give T cell receptor beta chains drawn from one sample of a study of tumor and adjacent non-tumor tissue in lung cancer. Using its own MiXCR run on the multiplex PCR reads, TCRdb lists one record per CDR3 protein. The sample lists 65,000 to 90,000 distinct CDR3 sequences, 55% to 70% occurring once. Input material: lung tumor tissue. Every receptor here comes from a woman aged 70-85 years with non-small cell lung cancer. The CDR3 runs from the conserved cysteine through the conserved F or W. The D gene is left open where the match is weak. Size values are once, few and many counts, or a class for expanded clones, and some rows have none.

j_call: TRBJ2-3; clone_size: .; d_call: TRBD1; v_call: TRBV7-9; cdr3_aa: CASIHGTDPSTDMQYF; cdr3_nt: TGTGCCAGCATCCACGGGACAGACCCTAGCACAGATATGCAGTATTTT
j_call: TRBJ2-7; clone_size: many; d_call: .; v_call: TRBV4-1; cdr3_aa: CASSQGPRSDEQYF; cdr3_nt: TGCGCCAGCAGCCAAGGGCCCCGAAGCGACGAGCAGTACTTC
j_call: TRBJ1-1; clone_size: .; d_call: .; v_call: TRBV4-1; cdr3_aa: CASSQVDQGLDTEAFF; cdr3_nt: TGCGCCAGCAGCCAAGTGGATCAGGGTCTTGACACTGAAGCTTTCTTT
j_call: TRBJ2-2; clone_size: once; d_call: TRBD1; v_call: TRBV4-2; cdr3_aa: CASGPDRSTGKLFF; cdr3_nt: TGTGCCAGCGGTCCGGACAGGAGCACCGGGAAGCTGTTTTTC
j_call: TRBJ2-5; clone_size: .; d_call: .; v_call: TRBV4-1; cdr3_aa: CANSHDAKQETQYF; cdr3_nt: TGCGCCAACAGCCATGATGCCAAACAAGAGACCCAGTACTTC
j_call: TRBJ2-1; clone_size: few; d_call: TRBD1; v_call: TRBV19; cdr3_aa: CASSIGDRYNEQFF; cdr3_nt: TGTGCCAGTAGTATCGGGGACAGATACAATGAGCAGTTCTTC
j_call: TRBJ2-1; clone_size: .; d_call: .; v_call: TRBV6-5; cdr3_aa: CASSWEIGYNEQFF; cdr3_nt: TGTGCCAGCAGTTGGGAGATCGGCTACAATGAGCAGTTCTTC
j_call: TRBJ2-5; clone_size: .; d_call: .; v_call: TRBV12-3/TRBV12-4; cdr3_aa: CASSFELSDRAQETQYF; cdr3_nt: TGTGCCAGCAGTTTCGAATTGTCGGACAGAGCCCAAGAGACCCAGTACTTC
j_call: TRBJ2-5; clone_size: .; d_call: .; v_call: TRBV5-6; cdr3_aa: CASSLADWPYQETQYF; cdr3_nt: TGTGCCAGCAGCTTGGCCGACTGGCCTTACCAAGAGACCCAGTACTTC
j_call: TRBJ2-7; clone_size: .; d_call: .; v_call: TRBV12-3/TRBV12-4; cdr3_aa: CASSWTGLVYEQYF; cdr3_nt: TGTGCCAGCAGTTGGACTGGCCTGGTGTACGAGCAGTACTTC
j_call: TRBJ2-3; clone_size: .; d_call: .; v_call: TRBV6-1; cdr3_aa: CAIMVQAAYTDTQYF; cdr3_nt: TGTGCCATCATGGTGCAAGCGGCCTACACAGATACGCAGTATTTT
j_call: TRBJ2-1; clone_size: .; d_call: .; v_call: TRBV12-3/TRBV12-4; cdr3_aa: CASKNGVTIINEQFF; cdr3_nt: TGTGCCAGCAAAAATGGGGTTACCATCATCAATGAGCAGTTCTTC
j_call: TRBJ2-3; clone_size: .; d_call: .; v_call: TRBV4-1; cdr3_aa: CASSQVVLGDPDTQYF; cdr3_nt: TGCGCCAGCAGCCAAGTAGTATTGGGAGACCCAGATACGCAGTATTTT
j_call: TRBJ2-2; clone_size: many; d_call: .; v_call: TRBV28; cdr3_aa: CVTQGGNTGELFF; cdr3_nt: TGTGTCACCCAGGGGGGTAACACCGGGGAGCTGTTTTTT
j_call: TRBJ2-1; clone_size: medium-sized; d_call: .; v_call: TRBV29-1; cdr3_aa: CSVAGTVNNEQFF; cdr3_nt: TGCAGCGTTGCCGGGACGGTAAACAATGAGCAGTTCTTC
j_call: TRBJ2-1; clone_size: .; d_call: .; v_call: TRBV6-2/TRBV6-3; cdr3_aa: CASSFSDEQFF; cdr3_nt: TGTGCCAGCAGTTTCTCCGATGAGCAGTTCTTC
j_call: TRBJ1-1; clone_size: .; d_call: .; v_call: TRBV4-2; cdr3_aa: CASSPDKANIEAFF; cdr3_nt: TGTGCCAGCAGCCCGGACAAGGCGAACATTGAAGCTTTCTTT
j_call: TRBJ2-7; clone_size: .; d_call: .; v_call: TRBV6-2/TRBV6-3; cdr3_aa: CASRQMNSYEQYF; cdr3_nt: TGTGCCAGCAGACAGATGAATTCCTACGAGCAGTACTTC
j_call: TRBJ2-7; clone_size: many; d_call: .; v_call: TRBV12-3/TRBV12-4; cdr3_aa: CASSLGPHEQYF; cdr3_nt: TGTGCCAGCAGTTTAGGTCCCCACGAGCAGTACTTC
j_call: TRBJ2-2; clone_size: .; d_call: TRBD2; v_call: TRBV9; cdr3_aa: CASTSGIDSGELFF; cdr3_nt: TGTGCCAGCACTAGCGGGATTGATTCCGGGGAGCTGTTTTTT
j_call: TRBJ2-1; clone_size: .; d_call: .; v_call: TRBV28; cdr3_aa: CAGSETGPTENYNVQFF; cdr3_nt: TGTGCCGGCAGTGAAACAGGACCGACGGAAAACTACAATGTGCAGTTCTTC
j_call: TRBJ2-1; clone_size: .; d_call: .; v_call: TRBV29-1; cdr3_aa: CSYDEVGDNAYNEQLF; cdr3_nt: TGCAGCTATGATGAGGTGGGTGACAACGCCTACAATGAGCAGCTCTTC
j_call: TRBJ2-3; clone_size: .; d_call: TRBD1; v_call: TRBV29-1; cdr3_aa: CSIARETGADTQYF; cdr3_nt: TGTAGCATTGCCAGGGAGACAGGGGCAGATACGCAGTATTTT
j_call: TRBJ1-2; clone_size: .; d_call: .; v_call: TRBV7-8; cdr3_aa: CASSIGVSHGYTF; cdr3_nt: TGTGCCAGCAGCATTGGGGTCTCCCATGGCTACACCTTC
j_call: TRBJ2-2; clone_size: .; d_call: .; v_call: TRBV9; cdr3_aa: CASSFSSTGGELFF; cdr3_nt: TGTGCCAGCAGCTTCTCCTCGACGGGCGGGGAGCTGTTTTTT
j_call: TRBJ2-1; clone_size: once; d_call: TRBD2; v_call: TRBV6-6; cdr3_aa: CASWGLAGVYNERFF; cdr3_nt: TGTGCCAGCTGGGGACTAGCGGGAGTCTACAATGAACGGTTCTTC
j_call: TRBJ1-2; clone_size: few; d_call: .; v_call: TRBV15; cdr3_aa: CATSRDGGGRYGYTF; cdr3_nt: TGTGCCACCAGCAGAGATGGAGGGGGACGCTATGGCTACACCTTC
j_call: TRBJ2-1; clone_size: once; d_call: TRBD2; v_call: TRBV5-4; cdr3_aa: CASRWPSGGMNEQFF; cdr3_nt: TGTGCCAGCCGCTGGCCCAGCGGGGGGATGAATGAGCAGTTCTTC
j_call: TRBJ2-7; clone_size: .; d_call: TRBD2; v_call: TRBV20-1; cdr3_aa: CSASLAGEFYEQYF; cdr3_nt: TGCAGTGCTAGTCTAGCGGGAGAATTTTACGAGCAGTACTTC
j_call: TRBJ2-6; clone_size: .; d_call: TRBD1; v_call: TRBV7-3; cdr3_aa: CARSPQGNTGANVLTF; cdr3_nt: TGTGCCAGGAGCCCACAGGGGAACACTGGGGCCAACGTCCTGACTTTC
j_call: TRBJ2-5; clone_size: .; d_call: TRBD2; v_call: TRBV20-1; cdr3_aa: CSVRDTGLESETQYF; cdr3_nt: TGCAGTGTTAGAGACACGGGACTAGAGTCTGAGACCCAGTACTTC
j_call: TRBJ2-7; clone_size: .; d_call: .; v_call: TRBV6-6; cdr3_aa: CAARERDTPYEQYF; cdr3_nt: TGTGCCGCAAGGGAACGGGACACCCCCTACGAGCAATACTTC
j_call: TRBJ2-3; clone_size: .; d_call: TRBD1; v_call: TRBV5-1; cdr3_aa: CASSLAGTGYQPQYF; cdr3_nt: TGTGCCAGCAGCTTGGCTGGGACAGGGTACCAGCCCCAGTATTTT
j_call: TRBJ2-2; clone_size: .; d_call: .; v_call: TRBV20-1; cdr3_aa: CSGRGTETGELFF; cdr3_nt: TGCAGTGGCCGGGGTACGGAAACCGGGGAGCTGTTTTTT
j_call: TRBJ2-3; clone_size: many; d_call: .; v_call: TRBV5-5; cdr3_aa: CASSLVWAASTDTQYF; cdr3_nt: TGTGCCAGCAGCTTGGTATGGGCAGCGTCCACAGATACGCAGTATTTT
j_call: TRBJ2-3; clone_size: few; d_call: TRBD1; v_call: TRBV6-1; cdr3_aa: CASREYWTGGSTDTPYF; cdr3_nt: TGTGCCAGCAGGGAGTACTGGACAGGGGGTAGCACAGATACGCCGTATTTT
j_call: TRBJ2-1; clone_size: .; d_call: .; v_call: TRBV6-6; cdr3_aa: CASSYWPRSSYNEQFF; cdr3_nt: TGTGCCAGCAGTTACTGGCCCAGGAGCTCCTACAATGAGCAGTTCTTC
j_call: TRBJ2-4; clone_size: many; d_call: .; v_call: TRBV10-3; cdr3_aa: CAISRTDIASQNIQYF; cdr3_nt: TGTGCCATCAGCCGGACAGACATTGCAAGCCAAAACATTCAGTACTTC
j_call: TRBJ1-1; clone_size: many; d_call: TRBD1; v_call: TRBV20-1; cdr3_aa: CSARHGQEPNTEAFF; cdr3_nt: TGCAGTGCACGACATGGACAGGAGCCGAACACTGAAGCTTTCTTT
j_call: TRBJ2-1; clone_size: once; d_call: .; v_call: TRBV5-6; cdr3_aa: CASSLPGIGSGNEQFF; cdr3_nt: TGTGCCAGCAGCCTACCCGGGATAGGGTCGGGCAATGAGCAGTTCTTT
j_call: TRBJ2-5; clone_size: .; d_call: TRBD2; v_call: TRBV5-4; cdr3_aa: CASSFRLAGPEGETQYF; cdr3_nt: TGTGCCAGCAGCTTCCGACTAGCGGGCCCGGAGGGAGAGACCCAATACTTC
j_call: TRBJ2-1; clone_size: once; d_call: .; v_call: TRBV4-1; cdr3_aa: CASSYLTGPDYEQFF; cdr3_nt: TGCGCCAGCAGCTATCTGACGGGGCCGGATTATGAGCAGTTCTTC
j_call: TRBJ2-1; clone_size: .; d_call: TRBD2; v_call: TRBV10-3; cdr3_aa: CTTSTSAGYNEQFF; cdr3_nt: TGTACCACCTCGACTAGCGCGGGATACAATGAGCAGTTCTTC
j_call: TRBJ2-5; clone_size: .; d_call: .; v_call: TRBV4-1; cdr3_aa: CAGSRVAGYQETQYF; cdr3_nt: TGCGCCGGCAGCCGAGTAGCTGGCTACCAAGAGACCCAGTACTTC
j_call: TRBJ1-4; clone_size: many; d_call: .; v_call: TRBV5-5; cdr3_aa: CASSRQERSGRAEKLFF; cdr3_nt: TGTGCCAGCAGCCGACAGGAAAGGAGTGGTAGGGCTGAAAAACTGTTTTTT
j_call: TRBJ2-1; clone_size: many; d_call: .; v_call: TRBV28; cdr3_aa: CASSSAAFSYNEQFF; cdr3_nt: TGTGCCAGCAGTTCGGCGGCTTTCTCCTACAATGAGCAGTTCTTC
j_call: TRBJ2-7; clone_size: .; d_call: .; v_call: TRBV6-1; cdr3_aa: CASTLGGPLNEQYF; cdr3_nt: TGTGCCAGCACCCTTGGCGGTCCCTTGAACGAGCAGTACTTC
j_call: TRBJ2-1; clone_size: .; d_call: .; v_call: TRBV9; cdr3_aa: CASSVVPGYNEQFF; cdr3_nt: TGTGCCAGCAGCGTAGTACCAGGTTACAATGAGCAGTTCTTC
j_call: TRBJ1-4; clone_size: .; d_call: .; v_call: TRBV10-2; cdr3_aa: CASGEKPRNEKLFF; cdr3_nt: TGCGCCAGCGGTGAGAAGCCGAGGAATGAGAAACTGTTTTTT